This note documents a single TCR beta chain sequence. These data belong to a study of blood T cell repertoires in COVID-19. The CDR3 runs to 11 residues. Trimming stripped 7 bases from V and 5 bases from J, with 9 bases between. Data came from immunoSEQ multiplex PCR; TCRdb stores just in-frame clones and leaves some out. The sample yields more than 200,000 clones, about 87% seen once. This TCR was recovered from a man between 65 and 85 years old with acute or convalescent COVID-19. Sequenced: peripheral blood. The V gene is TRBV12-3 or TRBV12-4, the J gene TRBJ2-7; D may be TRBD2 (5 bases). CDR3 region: CASMRRNEQYF. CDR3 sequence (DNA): TGTGCCAGCATGAGGAGGAACGAGCAGTACTTC.